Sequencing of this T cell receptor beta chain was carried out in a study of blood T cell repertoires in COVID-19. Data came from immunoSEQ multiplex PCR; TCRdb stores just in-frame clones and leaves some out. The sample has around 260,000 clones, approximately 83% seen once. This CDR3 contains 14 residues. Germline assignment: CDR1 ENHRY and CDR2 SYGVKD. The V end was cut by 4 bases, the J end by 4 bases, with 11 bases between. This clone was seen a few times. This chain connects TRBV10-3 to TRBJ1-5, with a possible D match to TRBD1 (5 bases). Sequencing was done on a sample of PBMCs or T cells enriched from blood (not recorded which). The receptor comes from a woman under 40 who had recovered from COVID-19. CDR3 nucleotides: TGTGCCATCAGTGCTTGGGGGGGAAATCAGCCCCAGCATTTT. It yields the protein CAISAWGGNQPQHF.